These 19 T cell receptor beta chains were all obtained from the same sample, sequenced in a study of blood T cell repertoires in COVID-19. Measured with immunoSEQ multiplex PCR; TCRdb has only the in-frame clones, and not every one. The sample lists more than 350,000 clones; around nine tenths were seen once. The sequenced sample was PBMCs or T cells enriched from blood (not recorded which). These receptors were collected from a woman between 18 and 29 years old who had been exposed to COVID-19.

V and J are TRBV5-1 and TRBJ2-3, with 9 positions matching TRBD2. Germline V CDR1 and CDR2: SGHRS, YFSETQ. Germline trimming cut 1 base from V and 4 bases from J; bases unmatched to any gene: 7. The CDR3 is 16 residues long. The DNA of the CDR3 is TGCGCCAGCAGCTTGCCTAGCGGGGTGAGGGCAGATACGCAGTATTTT. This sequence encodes CASSLPSGVRADTQYF.

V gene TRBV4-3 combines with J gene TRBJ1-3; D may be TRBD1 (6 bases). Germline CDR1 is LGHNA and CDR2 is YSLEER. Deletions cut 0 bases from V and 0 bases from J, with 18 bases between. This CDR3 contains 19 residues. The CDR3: CASSQDPDSNVGSGNTIYF. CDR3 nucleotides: TGCGCCAGCAGCCAAGACCCGGACAGCAACGTTGGCTCTGGAAACACCATATATTTT.

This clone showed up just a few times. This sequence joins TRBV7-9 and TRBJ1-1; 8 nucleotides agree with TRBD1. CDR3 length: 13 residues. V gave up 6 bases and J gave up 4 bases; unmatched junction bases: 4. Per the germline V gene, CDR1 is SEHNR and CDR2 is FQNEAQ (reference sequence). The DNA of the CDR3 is TGTGCCAGCAGGGGAGGACAGGGCACTGAAGCTTTCTTT. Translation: CASRGGQGTEAFF.

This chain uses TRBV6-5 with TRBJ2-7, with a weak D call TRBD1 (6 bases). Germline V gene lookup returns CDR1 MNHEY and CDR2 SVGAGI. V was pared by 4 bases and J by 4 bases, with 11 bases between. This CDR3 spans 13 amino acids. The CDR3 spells CASSSGHFYEQYF. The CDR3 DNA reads TGTGCCAGCAGTTCGGGACATTTTTACGAGCAGTACTTC.

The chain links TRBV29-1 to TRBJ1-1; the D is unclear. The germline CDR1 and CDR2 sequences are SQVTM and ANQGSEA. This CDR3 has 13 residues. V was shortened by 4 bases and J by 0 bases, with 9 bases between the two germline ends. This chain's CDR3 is CSVVLAMNTEAFF. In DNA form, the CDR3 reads TGCAGCGTTGTGTTGGCCATGAACACTGAAGCTTTCTTT.

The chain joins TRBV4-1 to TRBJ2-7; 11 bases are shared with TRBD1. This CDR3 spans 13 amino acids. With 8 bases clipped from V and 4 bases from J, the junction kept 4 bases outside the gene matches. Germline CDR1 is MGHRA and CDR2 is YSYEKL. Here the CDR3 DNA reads TGCGCCAGCGGGACAGGGGGTCGGTACGAGCAGTACTTC. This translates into CASGTGGRYEQYF.

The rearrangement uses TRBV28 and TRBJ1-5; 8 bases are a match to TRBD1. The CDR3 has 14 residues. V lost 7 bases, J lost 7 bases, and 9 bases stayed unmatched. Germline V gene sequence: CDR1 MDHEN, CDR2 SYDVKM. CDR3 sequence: CASTLPTGAQPQHF. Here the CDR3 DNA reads TGTGCCAGCACTCTCCCGACAGGGGCCCAGCCCCAGCATTTT.

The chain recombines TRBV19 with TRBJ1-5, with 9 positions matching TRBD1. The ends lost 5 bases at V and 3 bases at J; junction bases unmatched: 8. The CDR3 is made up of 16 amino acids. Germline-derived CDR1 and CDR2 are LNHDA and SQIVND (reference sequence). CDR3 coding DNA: TGTGCCAGTAGTTCTTGGGACAGGGCAGTCAATCAGCCCCAGCATTTT. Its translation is CASSSWDRAVNQPQHF.

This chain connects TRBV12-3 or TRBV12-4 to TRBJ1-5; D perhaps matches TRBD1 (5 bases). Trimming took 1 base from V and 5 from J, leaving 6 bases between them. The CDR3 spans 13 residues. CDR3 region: CASSLVRDQPQHF. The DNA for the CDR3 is TGTGCCAGCAGTTTAGTCAGGGATCAGCCCCAGCATTTT.

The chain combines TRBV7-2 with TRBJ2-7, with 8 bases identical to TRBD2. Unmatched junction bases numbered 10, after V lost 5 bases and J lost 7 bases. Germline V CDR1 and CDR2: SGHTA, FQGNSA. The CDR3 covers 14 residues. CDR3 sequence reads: CASSPLAGKGEQYF. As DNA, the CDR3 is TGTGCCAGCAGCCCGTTAGCGGGGAAGGGTGAGCAGTACTTC.

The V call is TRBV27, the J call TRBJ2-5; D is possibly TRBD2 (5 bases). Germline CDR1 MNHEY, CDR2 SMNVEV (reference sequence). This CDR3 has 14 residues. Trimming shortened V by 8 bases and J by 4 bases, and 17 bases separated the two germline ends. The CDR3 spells CASGEGSVRETQYF. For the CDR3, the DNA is TGTGCCAGCGGAGAGGGCAGCGTCCGAGAGACCCAGTACTTC.

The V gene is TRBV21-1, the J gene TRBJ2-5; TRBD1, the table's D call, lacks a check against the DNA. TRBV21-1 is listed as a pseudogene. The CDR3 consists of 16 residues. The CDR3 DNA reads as TGTGCCAGCAGCAAAGTGGAACAGGGGGAGGGAGAGACCCAGTACTTC. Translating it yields CASSKVEQGEGETQYF.

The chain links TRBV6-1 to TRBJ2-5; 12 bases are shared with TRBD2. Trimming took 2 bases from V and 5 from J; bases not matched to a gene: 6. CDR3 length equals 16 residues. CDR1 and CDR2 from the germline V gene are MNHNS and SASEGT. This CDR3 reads CASSETSGRWWETQYF. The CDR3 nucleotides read TGTGCCAGCAGTGAAACTAGCGGGAGGTGGTGGGAGACCCAGTACTTC.

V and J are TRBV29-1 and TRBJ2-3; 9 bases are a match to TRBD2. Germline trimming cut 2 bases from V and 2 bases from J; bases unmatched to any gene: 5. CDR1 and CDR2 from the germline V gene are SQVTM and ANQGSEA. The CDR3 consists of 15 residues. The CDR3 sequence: CSVESRTSDTDTQYF. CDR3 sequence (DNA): TGCAGCGTTGAATCGCGGACTAGCGACACAGATACGCAGTATTTT.

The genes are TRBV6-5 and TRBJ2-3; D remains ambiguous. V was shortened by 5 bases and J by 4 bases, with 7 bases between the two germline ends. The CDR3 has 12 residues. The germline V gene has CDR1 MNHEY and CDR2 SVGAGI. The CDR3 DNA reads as TGTGCCAGCAGTACGAGAGCAGATACGCAGTATTTT. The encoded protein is CASSTRADTQYF.

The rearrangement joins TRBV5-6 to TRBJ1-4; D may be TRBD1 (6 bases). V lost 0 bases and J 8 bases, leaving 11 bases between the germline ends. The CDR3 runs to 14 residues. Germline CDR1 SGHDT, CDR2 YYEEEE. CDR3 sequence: CASSLGQGSEKLFF. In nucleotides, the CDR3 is TGTGCCAGCAGCTTGGGTCAGGGGAGCGAAAAACTGTTTTTT.

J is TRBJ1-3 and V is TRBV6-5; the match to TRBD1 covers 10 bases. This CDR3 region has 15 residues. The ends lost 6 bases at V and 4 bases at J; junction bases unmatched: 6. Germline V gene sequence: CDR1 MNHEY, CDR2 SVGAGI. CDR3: CASRRQGAAGNTIYF. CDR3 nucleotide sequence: TGTGCCAGCAGACGACAGGGGGCTGCAGGAAACACCATATATTTT.

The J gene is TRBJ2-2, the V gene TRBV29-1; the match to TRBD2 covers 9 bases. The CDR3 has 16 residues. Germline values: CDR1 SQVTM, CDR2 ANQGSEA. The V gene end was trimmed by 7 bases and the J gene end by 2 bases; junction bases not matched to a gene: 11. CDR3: CSAPRLAETNTGELFF. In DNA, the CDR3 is TGCAGCGCTCCTAGACTAGCGGAGACCAACACCGGGGAGCTGTTTTTT.

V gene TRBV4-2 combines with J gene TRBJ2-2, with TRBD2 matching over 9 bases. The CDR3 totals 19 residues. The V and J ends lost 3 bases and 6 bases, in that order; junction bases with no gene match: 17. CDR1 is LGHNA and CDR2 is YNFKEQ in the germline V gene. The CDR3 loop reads CASSQQAGGGALSAGELFF. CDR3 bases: TGTGCCAGCAGCCAGCAGGCGGGCGGGGGGGCCTTGTCTGCCGGGGAGCTGTTTTTT.